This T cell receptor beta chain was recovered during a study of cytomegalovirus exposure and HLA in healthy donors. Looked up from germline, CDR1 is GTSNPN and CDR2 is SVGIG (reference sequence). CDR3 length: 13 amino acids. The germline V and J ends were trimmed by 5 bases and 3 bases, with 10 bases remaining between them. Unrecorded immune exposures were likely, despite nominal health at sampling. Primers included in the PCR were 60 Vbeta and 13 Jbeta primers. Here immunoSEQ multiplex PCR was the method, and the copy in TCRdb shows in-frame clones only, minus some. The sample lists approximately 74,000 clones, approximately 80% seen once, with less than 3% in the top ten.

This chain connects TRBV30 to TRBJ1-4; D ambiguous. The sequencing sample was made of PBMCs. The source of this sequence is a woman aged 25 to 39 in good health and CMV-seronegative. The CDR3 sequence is CAWRLLSNEKLFF. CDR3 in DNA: TGTGCCTGGCGACTCCTCTCTAATGAAAAACTGTTTTTT.